Listed below are T cell receptor beta chains from one sample, sequenced in a study of cytomegalovirus exposure and HLA in healthy donors. TCRdb's copy holds only in-frame clones and misses some; the assay was immunoSEQ multiplex PCR. Here the sample spans fewer than 80,000 clones, roughly 85% being singletons. Sequencing was performed on PBMCs. All receptors derive from a man aged 25 to 40 in good health and CMV-seronegative. Both conserved end residues are part of each CDR3. The order of the fields is D gene, clone size, V gene, J gene, CDR3 DNA, CDR3 protein. A D gene is named only where the DNA matches it firmly. The size entry is marked missing in some rows and otherwise reads once, few, many or a size class.

TRBD2	.	TRBV11-2	TRBJ2-5	TGTGCCAGCAGCCCCAGCGGGGGGGGCAATACGGAGACCCAGTACTTC	CASSPSGGGNTETQYF
TRBD2	.	TRBV5-1	TRBJ2-2	TGCGCCAGCAGCTTGGACGGGGGGTCGGGGGAGCTGTTTTTT	CASSLDGGSGELFF
TRBD2	.	TRBV28	TRBJ2-3	TGTGCCAGCAGCGGGGGGGGGCGAAGCGGGGATACGCAGTATTTT	CASSGGGRSGDTQYF
TRBD2	.	TRBV7-9	TRBJ2-1	TGTGCCAGCAGCTTAGGTCGGGAGGGGAGGAGTGAGCAGTTCTTC	CASSLGREGRSEQFF
TRBD1	.	TRBV5-1	TRBJ1-5	TGCGCCAGCAGCTTGTCTGGGACAGGTGATCAGCCCCAGCATTTT	CASSLSGTGDQPQHF
TRBD2	.	TRBV4-2	TRBJ2-3	TGTGCCAGCAGCCAAGGAAGCAGCGGGAGTAGGGATACGCAGTATTTT	CASSQGSSGSRDTQYF
.	.	TRBV7-2	TRBJ2-7	TGTGCCAGCAGCTTAAGCGGGCCGAGCTCCTACGAGCAGTACTTC	CASSLSGPSSYEQYF
.	.	TRBV18	TRBJ2-7	TGTGCCAGCTCGCCGAGCTCCTACGAGCAGTACTTC	CASSPSSYEQYF
TRBD2	.	TRBV5-1	TRBJ2-1	TGCGCCAGCAGCTTTAGCGGGGCCTACAATGAGCAGTTCTTC	CASSFSGAYNEQFF
.	few	TRBV5-1	TRBJ1-4	TGCGCCAGCAGCTTCGACTATACTGATGAAAAACTGTTTTTT	CASSFDYTDEKLFF
TRBD1	few	TRBV6-5	TRBJ2-7	TGTGCCAGCAGTACAGGGGGGTCCTACGAGCAGTACTTC	CASSTGGSYEQYF
TRBD1	.	TRBV10-3	TRBJ1-2	TGTGCCATCAGTGAGGGTTTGACAGGGGCCTTGACCTTC	CAISEGLTGALTF
.	.	TRBV27	TRBJ2-1	TGTGCCAGCAGTTCTACTCCCCCGGGGGAATACAATGAGCAGTTCTTC	CASSSTPPGEYNEQFF
TRBD1	.	TRBV6-5	TRBJ1-6	TGTGCCAGCAGTTACGGGCTTGGACAGGCACTTTCACCCCTCTACTTT	CASSYGLGQALSPLYF
TRBD2	.	TRBV19	TRBJ2-7	TGTGCCAGTAGTATCAGTCTAGCGGGACGATACGAGCAGTACTTC	CASSISLAGRYEQYF
TRBD1	.	TRBV10-3	TRBJ1-1	TGTGCCACCAAGGGGGCAGAGACTGAAGCTTTCTTT	CATKGAETEAFF
.	.	TRBV7-2	TRBJ1-1	TGTGCCAGCACCCGAGGGGGAGGGGCGGGGGGGGACACTGAAGCTTTCTTT	CASTRGGGAGGDTEAFF
TRBD1	once	TRBV4-2	TRBJ1-2	TGTGCCAGCAGCCAAGCTCAGGGGGTCGCTAACTATGGCTACACCTTC	CASSQAQGVANYGYTF
TRBD2	.	TRBV7-9	TRBJ2-1	TGTGCCAGCAGCTCGCCGTCGGGGGGGGGCCTTTTTGAGCAGTTCTTC	CASSSPSGGGLFEQFF
.	.	TRBV18	TRBJ2-7	TGTGCCAGCTCACCTCCGGGGGCCTACGAGCAGTACTTC	CASSPPGAYEQYF
.	few	TRBV5-8	TRBJ2-5	TGTGCCAGCAGCTTGGCCCGAACAGGGTCTGAGACCCAGTACTTC	CASSLARTGSETQYF
.	.	TRBV10-3	TRBJ1-6	TGTGCCATCAGTGACGCCGGGACTCGGGGGGACAATTCACCCCTCCACTTT	CAISDAGTRGDNSPLHF
.	few	TRBV20-1	TRBJ2-1	TGCAGTGGTTCGCGGGGGCCTAAAAGGTTCTTC	CSGSRGPKRFF
.	.	TRBV5-1	TRBJ1-4	TGCGCCAGCAGCTTGATGTCCGGACAGACGTATGAAAAACTGTTTTTT	CASSLMSGQTYEKLFF
.	.	TRBV20-1	TRBJ2-7	TGCAGTGCTAGTCCCACCTACGAGCAGTACTTC	CSASPTYEQYF
TRBD1	.	TRBV7-9	TRBJ1-2	TGTGCCAGCAGCTTAGCGGACAGGCCCGCCTATGGCTACACCTTC	CASSLADRPAYGYTF
.	.	TRBV7-2	TRBJ1-1	TGTGCCAGCAGCTCCACAAACAGGAACACTGAAGCTTTCTTT	CASSSTNRNTEAFF
.	.	TRBV30	TRBJ2-7	TGTGCCTGGGTCAGAAGCTACGAGCAGTACTTC	CAWVRSYEQYF
TRBD2	.	TRBV9	TRBJ2-1	TGTGCCAGCAGCGTAGAAACTAGCGGGGGTAGTGAGCAGTTCTTC	CASSVETSGGSEQFF
TRBD1	.	TRBV4-1	TRBJ2-5	TGCGCCAGCAGCCCGGACAGGGGAGAGACCCAGTACTTC	CASSPDRGETQYF
.	few	TRBV27	TRBJ2-7	TGTGCCAGCGCCCGATTGAGCGCCTACGAGCAGTACTTC	CASARLSAYEQYF
.	.	TRBV5-4	TRBJ2-1	TGTGCCAGCAGCTCTTTCTATGAGCAGTTCTTC	CASSSFYEQFF
TRBD1	.	TRBV28	TRBJ2-7	TGTGCCAGCAGCGGGACAGGAAGATACGAGCAGTACTTC	CASSGTGRYEQYF
.	few	TRBV12-5	TRBJ2-5	TGTGCTAGTGGTTTGGGGGAGATTTGGGAGACCCAGTACTTC	CASGLGEIWETQYF
TRBD1	few	TRBV6-5	TRBJ2-1	TGTGCCAGCAGAGGGGACAGAAGCTCCTACAATGAGCAGTTCTTC	CASRGDRSSYNEQFF
.	.	TRBV28	TRBJ1-2	TGTGCCAGCAGTTTATATTTGGGACAAGACACCTTC	CASSLYLGQDTF
.	.	TRBV6-5	TRBJ1-1	TGTGCCAGCAGTTCGTACACCCTCCATACGAACACTGAAGCTTTCTTT	CASSSYTLHTNTEAFF
TRBD1	.	TRBV30	TRBJ1-5	TGTGCCTGGAGCCAAACGACAGGGCAAGGTCAGCCCCAGCATTTT	CAWSQTTGQGQPQHF
.	.	TRBV21-1	TRBJ2-5	TGTGCCAGCAGCAAAGGGACTAGGAGGTACCAAGAGACCCAGTACTTC	CASSKGTRRYQETQYF
TRBD1	.	TRBV7-9	TRBJ1-1	TGTGCCAGCAGCCCCACAGGGGGCCCCTATATCTCCACTGAAGCTTTCTTT	CASSPTGGPYISTEAFF
.	.	TRBV6-1	TRBJ1-4	TGTGCCTCCCGGTGGAGTGGAACTAATGAAAAACTGTTTTTT	CASRWSGTNEKLFF
.	.	TRBV7-9	TRBJ1-1	TGTGCCAGCAGCTTATTAGTCAGGACACCCGACGAAGCTTTCTTT	CASSLLVRTPDEAFF
.	.	TRBV6-5	TRBJ2-3	TGTGCCAGCAGTTATCGCGCCCTTGGAGATACGCAGTATTTT	CASSYRALGDTQYF
.	few	TRBV6-5	TRBJ1-1	TGTGCCAGCAGTTACTTAGGGGGCACTGAAGCTTTCTTT	CASSYLGGTEAFF
.	once	TRBV11-2	TRBJ1-1	TGTGCCAGCAGCTTAGGCCAGGTGAACACTGAAGCTTTCTTT	CASSLGQVNTEAFF
.	.	TRBV29-1	TRBJ2-3	TGCAGCGCCGGAGCTTCAGATACGCAGTATTTT	CSAGASDTQYF
.	once	TRBV7-9	TRBJ2-6	TGTGCCAGCAGCCGTCCCGCAGGGGGACTTTCCTCTGGGGCCAACGTCCTGACTTTC	CASSRPAGGLSSGANVLTF
.	.	TRBV10-3	TRBJ1-5	TGTGCCATCAGTGCCGGACTGAGCAATCAGCCCCAGCATTTT	CAISAGLSNQPQHF
.	.	TRBV7-2	TRBJ1-4	TGTGCCAGCAGTCGCCCGGGAGCCGAAAAACTGTTTTTT	CASSRPGAEKLFF
.	.	TRBV19	TRBJ2-7	TGTGCCAGTAGGGGGGGGACAGGATGGAACTACGAGCAGTACTTC	CASRGGTGWNYEQYF
TRBD1	.	TRBV5-1	TRBJ1-1	TGCGCCAGCAGCCCGACAGGGTCTGAAGCTTTCTTT	CASSPTGSEAFF
TRBD1	.	TRBV7-2	TRBJ2-7	TGTGCCAGCAGCTCCAGACAGGGGGACTACGAGCAGTACTTC	CASSSRQGDYEQYF
.	.	TRBV28	TRBJ1-4	TGTGCCAGCAGCTCCTCGGGGGAAAAACTGTTTTTT	CASSSSGEKLFF
TRBD2	.	TRBV25-1	TRBJ2-3	TGTGCCAGCAGTGAATATGCGGCGGGAGTGGGCACAGATACGCAGTATTTT	CASSEYAAGVGTDTQYF
.	.	TRBV5-1	TRBJ2-5	TGCGCCAGCAGCTTGGTCTTAACGGGAGAGACCCAGTACTTC	CASSLVLTGETQYF